This T cell receptor beta chain was captured in a study of human T cells and chemical hapten exposure. A few counts support this clonotype. TCRdb itself ran the RACE reads through MiXCR, one entry per CDR3 protein. The profile shows some 100,000 distinct CDR3 sequences, about 9.3% of them singletons. Time point of the sample: patch test 2, 6 weeks after DPC sensitization. Treatment noted: therapeutic diphenylcyclopropenone sensitization with weekly scalp DPC. Those who donated were patients with alopecia, 18 to 70 years of age, and suitable for DPC. Germline values: CDR1 MDHEN, CDR2 SYDVKM. This CDR3 contains 12 residues. The V end was cut by 2 bases, the J end by 9 bases, with 10 bases between.

The TCR was taken from a woman aged 40 to 50 with alopecia areata. Some clones in this sample may be carry-over from other donors' samples. The sequencing used whole blood, collected in connection with sensitization to the hapten diphenylcyclopropenone (DPC). This chain connects TRBV28 to TRBJ1-2; D gene uncertain. In DNA, the CDR3 is TGTGCCAGCAGTTTAAGCCGGGCTCGCTACACCTTC. Its protein product is CASSLSRARYTF.